Listed below are T cell receptor beta chains from one sample, sequenced in a study of breast tumors, draining lymph nodes, adjacent tissues. TCRdb called the multiplex PCR reads again in MiXCR, with one record for every CDR3 protein. The table records about 230,000 distinct CDR3 sequences, 32% of them present only once. The sample taken for sequencing was axillary lymph node tissue. These receptors came from a female donor with breast cancer. Some clones in this sample may be carry-over from other donors' samples. Both conserved end residues are part of each CDR3. The order of the fields is V gene, J gene, CDR3 protein.

>TRBV4-1|TRBJ2-1
CASSQVGYNEQLF
>TRBV15|TRBJ2-1
CATSSLATRNGEQFF
>TRBV10-2|TRBJ1-5
CASSARGYGNQPQHF
>TRBV6-2/TRBV6-3|TRBJ2-3
CASTRSSRDVTDTQYF
>TRBV6-1|TRBJ1-5
CASKDAPTSNQPQHF
>TRBV9|TRBJ2-6
CASNAGRANVLTF
>TRBV3-1|TRBJ1-1
CASSPGQLPLEAFF
>TRBV10-3|TRBJ1-4
CAIRKGQERGKLFF
>TRBV6-5|TRBJ2-7
CASSYERGQGAYEQYF
>TRBV5-1|TRBJ2-7
CASSWGFSYEQYF
>TRBV5-6|TRBJ1-2
CASSPGTATYGYTF
>TRBV29-1|TRBJ1-2
CSVQGQGNDGYTF
>TRBV7-2|TRBJ2-7
CASSSDRGQTSSYEQYF
>TRBV19|TRBJ2-3
CASSILTSESTDTQYF
>TRBV24-1|TRBJ2-5
CATSDSGRGGSQYF
>TRBV29-1|TRBJ1-3
CSVDLQSGNTIYF
>TRBV18|TRBJ2-1
CASSPPDRQGKFF
>TRBV4-2|TRBJ2-3
CASSQESSGAGTDTQYF
>TRBV24-1|TRBJ2-1
CATSDATGTQGDEQFF
>TRBV28|TRBJ2-7
CASLDRGYEQYF
>TRBV20-1|TRBJ2-3
CSAGTGRTDTQYF
>TRBV9|TRBJ2-3
CASSPLAGGQQLEQYF
>TRBV7-8|TRBJ2-2
CASSLTDTGELFF
>TRBV7-9|TRBJ1-2
CASSPSSGGFYGYTF
>TRBV20-1|TRBJ1-1
CSARPTGGRTSEAFF
>TRBV11-2|TRBJ2-7
CATAGGRLAEFYEQYF